This is a list of T cell receptor beta chains from one sample in a study of T cell responses to AZD1222 COVID-19 vaccine. Sequencing used immunoSEQ multiplex PCR; TCRdb keeps in-frame clones, though not all of them. The sample includes about 180,000 clones, around 90% seen only once; the top ten take about 24%. The material sequenced was peripheral blood, taken 28 days after the second AZD1222 dose. The receptors derive from an adult who received the AZD1222 COVID-19 vaccine. CDR3s include the opening cysteine and the closing phenylalanine or tryptophan. A D gene is named only where the DNA matches it firmly. Rows may omit the clone size; those that give it use once, few, many or a size class.

D gene,clone size,J gene,V gene,CDR3 DNA,CDR3 protein
TRBD1,NA,TRBJ1-4,TRBV27,TGTGCCAGCGGGACCGACAGGGATAATGAAAAACTGTTTTTT,CASGTDRDNEKLFF
NA,NA,TRBJ1-1,TRBV7-8,TGTGCCAGCAGCACCGGACACGTTGAAGCTTTCTTT,CASSTGHVEAFF
NA,NA,TRBJ2-7,TRBV30,TGTGCCTGGAGTGTGGGGCTCTACGAGCAGTACTTC,CAWSVGLYEQYF
NA,NA,TRBJ1-2,TRBV2,TGTGCCAGCAGTGAAGTCGGCAACTATGGCTACACCTTC,CASSEVGNYGYTF
NA,NA,TRBJ1-4,TRBV5-1,TGCGCCAGCAGCTCCGGCCCGGGTGCAACTAATGAAAAACTGTTTTTT,CASSSGPGATNEKLFF
NA,NA,TRBJ2-3,TRBV6-1,TGTGCCAGCAGTGAACAGGGGTGGGGCACAGATACGCAGTATTTT,CASSEQGWGTDTQYF
TRBD1,once,TRBJ2-3,TRBV19,TGTGCCAGTAGCGGACAGGGGACCCCAGATACGCAGTATTTT,CASSGQGTPDTQYF
NA,NA,TRBJ2-5,TRBV12-3/TRBV12-4,TGTGCCAGCAGCCCCGGAACAGAAAAGACCCAGTACTTC,CASSPGTEKTQYF
NA,NA,TRBJ2-1,TRBV5-8,TGTGCCAGCAGCTTGGCGGGGCGGGGTTTCTACAATGAGCAGTTCTTC,CASSLAGRGFYNEQFF
NA,NA,TRBJ2-2,TRBV7-2,TGTGCCAGCAGATTAACAGGGCCTGGCACCGGGGAGCTGTTTTTT,CASRLTGPGTGELFF
NA,NA,TRBJ1-3,TRBV30,TGTGCCTGGAGTGTACAGGGAGGATCTGGAAACACCATATATTTT,CAWSVQGGSGNTIYF